This TCR beta chain was recovered during a study of cytomegalovirus exposure and HLA in healthy donors. The study ran its PCR with 60 Vbeta and 13 Jbeta primers. This table comes from immunoSEQ multiplex PCR, and its TCRdb copy is limited to in-frame clones, with some not included. The sample carries fewer than 100,000 clones, about three quarters recorded once. Overall study results and limits: Most TCR sequences were seen very rarely across donors, but some public TCRs occurred in many.

CDR1 is SGHAT, CDR2 FQNNGV, per germline. The CDR3 contains 16 residues. Deletions cut 3 bases from V and 6 bases from J, with 20 bases between. This clone was seen a handful of times. Its antigen remains unknown. The sequenced sample consisted of PBMCs. The V call is TRBV11-2, the J call TRBJ1-1; D is ambiguous. This TCR was recovered from a male donor in good health and CMV-seronegative. In nucleotides, the CDR3 is TGTGCCAGCAGCTTTTTGGGTCTGTCGGGATCTGCTGAAGCTTTCTTT. The encoded protein is CASSFLGLSGSAEAFF. Full variable domain (remainder filled in from reference TRBV11-2 and TRBJ1-1): EAGVAQSPRYKIIEKRQSVAFWCNPISGHATLYWYQQILGQGPKLLIQFQNNGVVDDSQLPKDRFSAERLKGVDSTLKIQPAKLEDSAVYLCASSFLGLSGSAEAFFGQGTRLTVV.